This record covers a single TCR beta chain. This entry is derived from a study of T cell responses to AZD1222 COVID-19 vaccine. Repertoires were generated with immunoSEQ multiplex PCR, while TCRdb's copy carries only in-frame clones and drops some. This sample has about 67,000 clones, with about four fifths found just once. Germline CDR1 and CDR2: MGHRA and YSYEKL. V shed 0 bases and J shed 5 bases, with 8 bases lying between them. The CDR3 spans 14 residues. Pooling covered second doses at about 4 or about 12 weeks. This rearrangement joins TRBV4-1 to TRBJ2-1; D not resolved. This receptor was identified in an adult who received the AZD1222 COVID-19 vaccine. The specimen was peripheral blood, collected 28 days after the second AZD1222 dose. CDR3 loop: CASSQEGRNNEQFF. In nucleotides, the CDR3 is TGCGCCAGCAGCCAAGAAGGACGAAACAATGAGCAGTTCTTC.